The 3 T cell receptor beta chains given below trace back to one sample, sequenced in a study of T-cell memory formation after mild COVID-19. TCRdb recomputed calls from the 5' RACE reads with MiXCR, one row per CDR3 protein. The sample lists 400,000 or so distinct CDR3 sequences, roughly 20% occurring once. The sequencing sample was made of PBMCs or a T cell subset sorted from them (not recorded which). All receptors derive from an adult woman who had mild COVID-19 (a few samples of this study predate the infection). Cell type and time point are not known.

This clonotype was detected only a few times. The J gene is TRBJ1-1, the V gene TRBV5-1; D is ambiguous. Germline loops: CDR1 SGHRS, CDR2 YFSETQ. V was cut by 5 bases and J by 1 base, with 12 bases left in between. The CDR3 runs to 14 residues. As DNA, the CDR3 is TGCGCCAGCAGGTGGGAACAGACGAACACTGAAGCTTTCTTT. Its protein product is CASRWEQTNTEAFF.

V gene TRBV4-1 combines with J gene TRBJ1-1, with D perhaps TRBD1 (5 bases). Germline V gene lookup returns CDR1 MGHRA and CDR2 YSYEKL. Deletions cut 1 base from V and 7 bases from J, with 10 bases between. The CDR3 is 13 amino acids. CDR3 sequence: CASSQVGAHEAFF. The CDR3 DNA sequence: TGCGCCAGCAGCCAAGTCGGGGCACATGAAGCTTTCTTT.

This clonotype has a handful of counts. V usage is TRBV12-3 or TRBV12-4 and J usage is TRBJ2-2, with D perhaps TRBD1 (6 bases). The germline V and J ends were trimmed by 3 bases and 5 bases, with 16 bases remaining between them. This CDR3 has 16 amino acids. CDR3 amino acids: CASSFTGAGVTGELFF. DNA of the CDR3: TGTGCCAGCAGTTTCACTGGGGCAGGGGTGACCGGGGAGCTGTTTTTT.